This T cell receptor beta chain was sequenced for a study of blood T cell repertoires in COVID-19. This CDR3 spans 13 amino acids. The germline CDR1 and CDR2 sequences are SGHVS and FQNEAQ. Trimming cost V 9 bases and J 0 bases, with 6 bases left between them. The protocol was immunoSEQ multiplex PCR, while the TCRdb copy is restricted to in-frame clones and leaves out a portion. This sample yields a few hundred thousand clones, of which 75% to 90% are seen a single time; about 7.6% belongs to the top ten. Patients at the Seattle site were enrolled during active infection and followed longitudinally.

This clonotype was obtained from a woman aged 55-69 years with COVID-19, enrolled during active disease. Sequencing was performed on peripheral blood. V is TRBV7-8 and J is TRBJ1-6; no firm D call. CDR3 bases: TGTGCCAGTGGCAGCTCCTATAATTCACCCCTCCACTTT. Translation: CASGSSYNSPLHF.